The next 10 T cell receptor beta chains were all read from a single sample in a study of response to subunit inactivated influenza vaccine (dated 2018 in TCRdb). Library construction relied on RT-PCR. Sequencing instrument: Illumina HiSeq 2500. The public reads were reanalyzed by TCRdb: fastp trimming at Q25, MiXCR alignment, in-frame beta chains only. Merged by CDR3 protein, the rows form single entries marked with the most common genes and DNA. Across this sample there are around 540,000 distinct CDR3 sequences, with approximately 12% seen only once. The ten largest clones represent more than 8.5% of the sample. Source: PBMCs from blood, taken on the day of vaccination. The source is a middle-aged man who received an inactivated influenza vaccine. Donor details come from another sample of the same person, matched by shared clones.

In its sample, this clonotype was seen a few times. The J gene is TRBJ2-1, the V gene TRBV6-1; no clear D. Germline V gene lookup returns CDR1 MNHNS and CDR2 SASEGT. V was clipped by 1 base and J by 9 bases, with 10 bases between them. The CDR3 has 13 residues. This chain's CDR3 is CASSEGEIFEQFF. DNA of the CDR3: TGTGCCAGCAGTGAAGGCGAGATCTTTGAGCAGTTCTTC.

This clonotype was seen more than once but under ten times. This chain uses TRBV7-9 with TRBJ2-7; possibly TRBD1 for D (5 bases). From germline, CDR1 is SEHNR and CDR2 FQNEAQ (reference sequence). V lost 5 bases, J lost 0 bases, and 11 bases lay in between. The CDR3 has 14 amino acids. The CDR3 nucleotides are TGTGCCAGCAGCGACCGACAGAGCTCCTACGAGCAGTACTTC. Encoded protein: CASSDRQSSYEQYF.

This CDR3 reads CASSEGRGPYEQYF. The CDR3 coding sequence is TGTGCCAGCAGTGAGGGCAGGGGACCATACGAGCAGTACTTC. The chain carries TRBV2 and TRBJ2-7; tentatively, D is TRBD1 (6 bases). The CDR3 is 14 amino acids. From germline, CDR1 is SNHLY and CDR2 FYNNEI. Trimming took off 3 bases at V and 4 bases at J, with 13 bases between the two ends.

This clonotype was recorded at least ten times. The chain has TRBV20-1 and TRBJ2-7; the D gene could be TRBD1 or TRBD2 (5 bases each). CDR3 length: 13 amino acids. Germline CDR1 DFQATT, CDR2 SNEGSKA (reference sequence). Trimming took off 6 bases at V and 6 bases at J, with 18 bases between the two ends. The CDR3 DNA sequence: TGCAGTGCCCAAATGGGGGTGGACGCCGAGCAGTACTTC. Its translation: CSAQMGVDAEQYF.

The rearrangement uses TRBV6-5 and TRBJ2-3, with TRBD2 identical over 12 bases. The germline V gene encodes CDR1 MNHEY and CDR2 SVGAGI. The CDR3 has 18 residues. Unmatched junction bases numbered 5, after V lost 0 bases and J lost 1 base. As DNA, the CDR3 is TGTGCCAGCAGTTACTCGGCTAGCGGGGGGGCTGGCACAGATACGCAGTATTTT. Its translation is CASSYSASGGAGTDTQYF.

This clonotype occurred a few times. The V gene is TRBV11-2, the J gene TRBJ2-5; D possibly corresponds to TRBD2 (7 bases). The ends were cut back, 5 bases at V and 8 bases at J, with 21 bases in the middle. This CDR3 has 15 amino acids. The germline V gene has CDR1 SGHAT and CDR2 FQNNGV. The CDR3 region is CASSRRGAPPNTQYF. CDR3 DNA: TGTGCCAGCAGCCGTCGGGGGGCCCCGCCCAATACCCAGTACTTC.

CDR3 protein: CSVEDRAGSGSPYEQYF. CDR3 DNA sequence: TGCAGCGTTGAAGATCGGGCGGGTAGCGGGAGTCCCTACGAGCAGTACTTC. The genes are TRBV29-1 and TRBJ2-7, with TRBD2 matching over 9 bases. Looked up from germline, CDR1 is SQVTM and CDR2 is ANQGSEA. Trimming at V came to 0 bases and at J to 2 bases, leaving 11 bases not matched to a gene. The CDR3 extends over 17 amino acids.

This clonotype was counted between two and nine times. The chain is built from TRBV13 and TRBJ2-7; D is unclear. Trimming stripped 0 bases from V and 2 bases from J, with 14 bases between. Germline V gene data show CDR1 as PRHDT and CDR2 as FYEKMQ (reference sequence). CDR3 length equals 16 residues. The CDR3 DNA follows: TGTGCCAGCAGCTTAGGCCGCATCGGCGAGACCTACGAGCAGTACTTC. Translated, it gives CASSLGRIGETYEQYF.

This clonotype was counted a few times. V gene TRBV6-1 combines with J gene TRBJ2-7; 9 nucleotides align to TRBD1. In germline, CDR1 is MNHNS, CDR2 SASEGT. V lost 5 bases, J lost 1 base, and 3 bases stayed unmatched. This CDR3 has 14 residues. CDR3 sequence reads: CASSTGGPSYEQYF. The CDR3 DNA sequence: TGTGCCAGCAGTACAGGGGGCCCTTCCTACGAGCAGTACTTC.

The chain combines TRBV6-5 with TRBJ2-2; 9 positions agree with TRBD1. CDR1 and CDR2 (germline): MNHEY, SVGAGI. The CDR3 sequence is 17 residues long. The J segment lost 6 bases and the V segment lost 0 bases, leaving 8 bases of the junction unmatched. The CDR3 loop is CASSYSIGGTGSGELFF. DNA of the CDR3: TGTGCCAGCAGTTACTCGATCGGGGGGACAGGGTCCGGGGAGCTGTTTTTT.